This TCR beta chain originates from a study of PD-1 blockade in classical Hodgkin lymphoma. Study outcomes and limitations: CD4+ TCR diversity, unlike CD8+, climbed significantly by C4D1. The drivers behind the repertoire differences, possibly disease activity or prior therapy, remain undefined. Complete responders entered with baseline diversity on par with newly diagnosed patients, the results showed.

Every patient had relapsed following autologous stem cell transplantation, and cohorts differed in brentuximab vedotin exposure. Progressive disease, partial response or complete response was each patient's best response. Some clones are missing from TCRdb's copy, which holds only in-frame ones; the method was immunoSEQ multiplex PCR. The sample contains approximately 36,000 clones, roughly two thirds of which appear only once. CDR1 is SGHKS and CDR2 is YYEKEE in the germline V gene (reference sequence). This CDR3 region has 13 residues. V lost 2 bases to trimming and J lost 8 bases, with 13 bases between them. This clone showed up just a few times. The antigen is unknown.

The TCR comes from a human donor with classical Hodgkin lymphoma. The sequencing used peripheral blood mononuclear cells (PBMCs), collected before the second cycle of nivolumab. V gene TRBV5-5 combines with J gene TRBJ1-2; no definite D call. The CDR3 loop reads CASSLVAFGGYTF. CDR3 nucleotides: TGTGCCAGCAGCTTAGTAGCCTTCGGAGGCTACACCTTC. The variable domain in full, completed from reference TRBV5-5 and TRBJ1-2, reads DAGVTQSPTHLIKTRGQQVTLRCSPISGHKSVSWYQQVLGQGPQFIFQYYEKEERGRGNFPDRFSARQFPNYSSELNVNALLLGDSALYLCASSLVAFGGYTFGSGTRLTVV.